The 26 T cell receptor beta chains below come from one sample, sequenced in a study of cytotoxic CD8 clonotypes in ibrutinib-treated CLL. TCRdb's copy holds only in-frame clones and misses some; the assay was immunoSEQ multiplex PCR. The data show over 120,000 clones, with 76% seen just once and roughly 4.7% held by the top ten. The starting material was PBMCs, obtained after 24 months of ibrutinib treatment. The receptors were sampled from a human donor with chronic lymphocytic leukemia.

The CDR3 sequence: CASSFREGDYEQYF. The DNA for the CDR3 is TGTGCCAGCAGTTTCCGTGAGGGGGACTACGAGCAGTACTTC. This chain links TRBV27 with TRBJ2-7, with TRBD1 as a possible D gene (6 bases). In germline, CDR1 is MNHEY, CDR2 SMNVEV (reference sequence). V dropped 3 bases and J dropped 3 bases, with 12 bases sitting between them. CDR3 size: 14 residues.

In its sample, this clone was seen a few times. This chain uses TRBV7-2 with TRBJ2-1; no reliable D call. The CDR3 is made up of 13 amino acids. Per germline, CDR1 SGHTA and CDR2 FQGNSA. The germline V and J ends were trimmed by 4 bases and 5 bases, with 9 bases remaining between them. The CDR3 spells CASSSSHNNEQFF. CDR3 nucleotides: TGTGCCAGCAGCTCCAGCCATAACAATGAGCAGTTCTTC.

The chain joins TRBV28 to TRBJ2-1; 11 bases are a match to TRBD2. Germline CDR1 is MDHEN and CDR2 is SYDVKM. CDR3 length equals 15 residues. The V gene end was trimmed by 6 bases and the J gene end by 6 bases; junction bases not matched to a gene: 7. Here the CDR3 reads CASSLPGLAANEQFF. In DNA, the CDR3 is TGTGCCAGCAGCCTACCGGGACTAGCGGCCAATGAGCAGTTCTTC.

This clone was picked up a small number of times. V and J are TRBV20-1 and TRBJ1-1; perhaps TRBD1 as D (5 bases). The germline gives CDR1 DFQATT, CDR2 SNEGSKA (reference sequence). There are 11 residues in the CDR3. The CDR3 nucleotides are TGCAGCGGACTGGGGGAAACTGAAGCTTTCTTT. Its translation: CSGLGETEAFF.

The rearrangement uses TRBV28 and TRBJ2-6; TRBD1 matches at 7 bases. The CDR3 is made up of 17 amino acids. CDR1 is MDHEN and CDR2 is SYDVKM in the germline V gene. J lost 4 bases, V lost 5 bases, and 11 bases had no gene match. CDR3 residues: CASSLNSGTAGANVLTF. CDR3 nucleotide sequence: TGTGCCAGCAGTCTCAATTCCGGGACAGCGGGGGCCAACGTCCTGACTTTC.

The V gene is TRBV10-3, the J gene TRBJ1-5; D call uncertain. The V end lost 3 bases, the J end lost 5 bases, and 14 bases lay between the germline ends. There are 15 residues in the CDR3. Germline V gene lookup returns CDR1 ENHRY and CDR2 SYGVKD. The CDR3 DNA follows: TGTGCCATCAGTGACCCCGGCCACCACGATCAGCCCCAGCATTTT. Translated: CAISDPGHHDQPQHF.

This clone was detected ten times or more. This chain links TRBV27 with TRBJ2-5; 11 bases map to TRBD2. J lost 2 bases, V lost 6 bases, and 2 bases had no gene match. Per germline, CDR1 MNHEY and CDR2 SMNVEV (reference sequence). The CDR3 has 14 residues. The CDR3, as DNA: TGTGCCAGCAGGGGACTAGCGGCACAAGAGACCCAGTACTTC. Its protein product is CASRGLAAQETQYF.

CDR3 protein: CASSLGDRVGYGYTF. The CDR3 bases are TGCGCCAGCAGCTTGGGGGACAGGGTGGGCTATGGCTACACCTTC. J is TRBJ1-2 and V is TRBV5-1; 9 bases are shared with TRBD1. Trimming cost V 0 bases and J 4 bases; bases outside gene matches: 4. This CDR3 has 15 amino acids. CDR1 SGHRS and CDR2 YFSETQ come from the germline V gene.

The genes are TRBV5-1 and TRBJ1-5; D unclear. Germline CDR1 is SGHRS and CDR2 is YFSETQ. CDR3 length equals 14 residues. The V end was cut by 4 bases, the J end by 1 base, with 9 bases between. CDR3 sequence reads: CASSLGPSNQPQHF. The CDR3 DNA sequence: TGCGCCAGCAGCCTAGGACCGAGCAATCAGCCCCAGCATTTT.

This clone was seen only a few times. The rearrangement links TRBV11-2 to TRBJ2-7; possible D gene TRBD1, 6 bases. This CDR3 spans 12 amino acids. The ends were cut back, 5 bases at V and 4 bases at J, with 9 bases in the middle. Germline CDR1 and CDR2: SGHAT and FQNNGV. The CDR3 DNA follows: TGTGCCAGCAGCCCAACAGGGTACGAGCAGTACTTC. Its translation: CASSPTGYEQYF.

The V call is TRBV9, the J call TRBJ1-2; 9 bases map to TRBD1. The CDR3 sequence is 15 residues long. V dropped 6 bases and J dropped 3; count of bases not matched to a gene: 9. The germline V gene encodes CDR1 SGDLS and CDR2 YYNGEE. The CDR3 protein is CASTWGTGYDYGYTF. The CDR3 DNA follows: TGTGCCAGCACCTGGGGGACAGGGTACGACTATGGCTACACCTTC.

CDR3 protein: CASSEGQGANHAGELFF. The CDR3 DNA reads TGTGCCAGCAGCGAGGGACAGGGGGCGAACCATGCCGGGGAGCTGTTTTTT. The chain combines TRBV9 with TRBJ2-2, with TRBD1 matching over 12 bases. J was trimmed by 6 bases and V by 3 bases; bases with no gene match: 9. The germline gives CDR1 SGDLS, CDR2 YYNGEE. There are 17 residues in the CDR3.

The chain couples TRBV10-3 to TRBJ1-5, with 8 positions matching TRBD1. Germline V gene sequence: CDR1 ENHRY, CDR2 SYGVKD. V shed 4 bases, J shed 4 bases, and the junction held 9 bases outside the gene matches. This CDR3 is built from 16 residues. CDR3 sequence reads: CAISGQGPGWNQPQHF. The DNA for the CDR3 is TGTGCCATCAGTGGACAGGGGCCCGGGTGGAATCAGCCCCAGCATTTT.

This chain joins TRBV7-2 and TRBJ2-7, with D unclear. This CDR3 comprises 15 residues. V lost 6 bases, J lost 0 bases, and 15 bases lay in between. Germline V lookup: CDR1 SGHTA, CDR2 FQGNSA. The CDR3 sequence is CASSPRTESSYEQYF. As DNA, the CDR3 is TGTGCCAGCAGTCCCCGGACGGAGAGCTCCTACGAGCAGTACTTC.

The rearrangement joins TRBV7-3 to TRBJ2-7; 7 bases are shared with TRBD1. Germline CDR1 SGHTA, CDR2 FQGTGA. The CDR3 length is 13 residues. Trimming took 3 bases from V and 7 from J; bases not matched to a gene: 6. The CDR3, as DNA: TGTGCCAGCAGCTTGACCGGGACAGTTGAGCAGTACTTC. This translates into CASSLTGTVEQYF.

This clone was recorded only once. The chain has TRBV7-9 and TRBJ2-5, with a tentative D call TRBD1 (6 bases). The germline V gene encodes CDR1 SEHNR and CDR2 FQNEAQ (reference sequence). The CDR3 sequence is 16 residues long. V dropped 6 bases and J dropped 2 bases, with 19 bases sitting between them. For the CDR3, the DNA is TGTGCCAGCAGATCACTGGGGGCAGGGTGGCAAGAGACCCAGTACTTC. This translates into CASRSLGAGWQETQYF.

The chain combines TRBV2 with TRBJ1-2; D gene ambiguous. Germline assignment: CDR1 SNHLY and CDR2 FYNNEI. CDR3 length: 15 amino acids. V gave up 3 bases and J gave up 4 bases, with 15 bases separating them. CDR3 in DNA: TGTGCCAGCAGTGACGTTTTGGCAGAACCCTATGGCTACACCTTC. Translating gives CASSDVLAEPYGYTF.

In this sample, this clone turned up once. The V call is TRBV5-1, the J call TRBJ1-5, with 12 bases aligning to TRBD1. Germline assignment: CDR1 SGHRS and CDR2 YFSETQ. V lost 2 bases to trimming and J lost 2 bases; unmatched junction nucleotides: 5. The CDR3 spans 17 residues. The CDR3 sequence is CASSFGTGGGGNQPQHF. Written as DNA, the CDR3 is TGCGCCAGCAGCTTCGGGACAGGGGGCGGAGGCAATCAGCCCCAGCATTTT.

Only a few counts were recorded for this clone. This sequence joins TRBV2 and TRBJ2-3; D may be TRBD1 (6 bases). The CDR3 extends over 14 amino acids. V lost 4 bases to trimming and J lost 2 bases, with 10 bases between them. Germline assignment: CDR1 SNHLY and CDR2 FYNNEI. CDR3 region: CASSGAGATDTQYF. In DNA, the CDR3 is TGTGCCAGCAGTGGGGCAGGGGCCACAGATACGCAGTATTTT. The variable domain in full, completed from reference TRBV2 and TRBJ2-3, reads EPEVTQTPSHQVTQMGQEVILRCVPISNHLYFYWYRQILGQKVEFLVSFYNNEISEKSEIFDDQFSVERPDGSNFTLKIRSTKLEDSAMYFCASSGAGATDTQYFGPGTRLTVL.

This clone appeared a few times. The chain joins TRBV19 to TRBJ2-7; TRBD1 agrees at 10 bases. The CDR3 contains 13 residues. Germline V gives CDR1 LNHDA, CDR2 SQIVND (reference sequence). V trimming: 8 bases; J trimming: 1 base; junction bases outside the gene matches: 2. CDR3 sequence: CASAGQGSYEQYF. The CDR3, as DNA: TGTGCCAGTGCGGGACAGGGGTCCTACGAGCAGTACTTC.

This chain uses TRBV7-9 with TRBJ2-3, with D tentatively TRBD2 (5 bases). The V end was cut by 5 bases, the J end by 4 bases, with 10 bases between. The CDR3 is 13 residues long. Per the germline V gene, CDR1 is SEHNR and CDR2 is FQNEAQ (reference sequence). In DNA, the CDR3 is TGTGCCAGCAGCGGATACGGGGCAGATACGCAGTATTTT. This codes for CASSGYGADTQYF.

This chain links TRBV11-2 with TRBJ2-6; D gene unclear. This CDR3 spans 17 amino acids. Between the trimmed V and J ends, which lost 5 bases and 0 bases, there was a span of 14 bases. Germline CDR1 SGHAT, CDR2 FQNNGV. CDR3 in DNA: TGTGCCAGCAGCCAGACCCAGGTTTCCTCTGGGGCCAACGTCCTGACTTTC. Its protein product is CASSQTQVSSGANVLTF.

This CDR3 reads CASSPRGATPGDTQYF. The DNA of the CDR3 is TGTGCCAGCAGCCCCCGGGGGGCCACACCGGGAGATACGCAGTATTTT. The chain recombines TRBV11-2 with TRBJ2-3, with D tentatively TRBD2 (7 bases). CDR1 and CDR2 (germline): SGHAT, FQNNGV. The CDR3 extends over 16 amino acids. The V end lost 5 bases, the J end lost 5 bases, and 20 bases lay between the germline ends.

The CDR3 sequence: CASSLVATSGYTDTQYF. CDR3 DNA: TGTGCCAGCAGCTTGGTTGCGACTAGCGGATACACAGATACGCAGTATTTT. The chain uses TRBV5-6 and TRBJ2-3; 9 nucleotides match TRBD2. Germline-derived CDR1 and CDR2 are SGHDT and YYEEEE. The CDR3 extends over 17 amino acids. J lost 2 bases, V lost 0 bases, and 7 bases had no gene match. Using reference TRBV5-6 and TRBJ2-3 for the parts outside the CDR3, the full variable domain is DAGVTQSPTHLIKTRGQQVTLRCSPKSGHDTVSWYQQALGQGPQFIFQYYEEEERQRGNFPDRFSGHQFPNYSSELNVNALLLGDSALYLCASSLVATSGYTDTQYFGPGTRLTVL.

The genes are TRBV4-3 and TRBJ2-7; 10 bases map to TRBD2. Germline lookup yields CDR1 LGHNA and CDR2 YSLEER. The CDR3 spans 19 residues. The trim removed 1 base at V and 6 bases at J, leaving 18 bases unmatched. CDR3 nucleotides: TGCGCCAGCAGCCAAGCCATCCCGGGGGCTAGCGGGAGTCGGGGCGAGCAGTACTTC. Its protein product is CASSQAIPGASGSRGEQYF.

This clone was seen a handful of times. The chain links TRBV7-9 to TRBJ1-6; 7 nucleotides line up with TRBD1. Germline CDR1 reads SEHNR; CDR2 reads FQNEAQ (reference sequence). J lost 5 bases, V lost 5 bases, and 6 bases had no gene match. The CDR3 runs to 15 residues. This CDR3 is CASSPGQVNNSPLHF. The CDR3, as DNA: TGTGCCAGCAGCCCCGGACAGGTTAATAATTCACCCCTCCACTTT.